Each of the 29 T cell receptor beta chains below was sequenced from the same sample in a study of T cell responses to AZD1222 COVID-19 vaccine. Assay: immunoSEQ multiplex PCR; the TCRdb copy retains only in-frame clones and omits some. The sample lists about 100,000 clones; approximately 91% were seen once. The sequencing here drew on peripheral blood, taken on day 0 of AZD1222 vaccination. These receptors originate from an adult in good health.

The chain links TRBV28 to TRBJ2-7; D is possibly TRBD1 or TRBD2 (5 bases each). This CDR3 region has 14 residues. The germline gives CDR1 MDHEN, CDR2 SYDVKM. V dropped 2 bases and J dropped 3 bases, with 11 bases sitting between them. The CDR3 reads CASSLPGRHYEQYF. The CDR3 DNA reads TGTGCCAGCAGTTTACCGGGACGTCACTACGAGCAGTACTTC.

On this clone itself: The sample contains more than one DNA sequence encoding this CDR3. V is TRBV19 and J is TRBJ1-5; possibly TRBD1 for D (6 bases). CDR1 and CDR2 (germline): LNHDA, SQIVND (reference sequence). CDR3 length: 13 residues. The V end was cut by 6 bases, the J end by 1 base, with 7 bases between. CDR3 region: CASSTGSNQPQHF. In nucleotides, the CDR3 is TGTGCCAGTAGCACAGGGAGCAATCAGCCCCAGCATTTT.

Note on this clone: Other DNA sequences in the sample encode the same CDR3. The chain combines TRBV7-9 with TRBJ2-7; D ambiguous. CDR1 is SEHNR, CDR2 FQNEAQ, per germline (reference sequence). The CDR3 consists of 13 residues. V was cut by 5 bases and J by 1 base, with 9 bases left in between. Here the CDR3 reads CASSPGQSYEQYF. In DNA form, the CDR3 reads TGTGCCAGCAGCCCCGGCCAATCCTACGAGCAGTACTTC.

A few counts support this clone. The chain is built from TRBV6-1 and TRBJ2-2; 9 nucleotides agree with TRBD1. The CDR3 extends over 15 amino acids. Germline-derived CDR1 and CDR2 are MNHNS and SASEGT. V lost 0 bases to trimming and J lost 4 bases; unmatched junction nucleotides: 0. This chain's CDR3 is CASSEATGGTGELFF. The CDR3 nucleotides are TGTGCCAGCAGTGAAGCGACAGGGGGCACCGGGGAGCTGTTTTTT.

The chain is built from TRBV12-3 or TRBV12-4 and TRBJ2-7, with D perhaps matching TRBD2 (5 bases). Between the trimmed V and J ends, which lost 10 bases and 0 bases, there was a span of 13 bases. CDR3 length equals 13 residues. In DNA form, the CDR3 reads TGTGCCACTTCGAGAGGGAGCTCCTACGAGCAGTACTTC. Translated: CATSRGSSYEQYF.

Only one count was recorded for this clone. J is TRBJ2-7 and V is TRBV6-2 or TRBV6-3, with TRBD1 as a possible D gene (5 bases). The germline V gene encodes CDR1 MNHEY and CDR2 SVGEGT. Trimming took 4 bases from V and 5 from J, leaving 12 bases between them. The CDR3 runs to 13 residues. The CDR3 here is CASSSTESNEQYF. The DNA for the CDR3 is TGTGCCAGCAGTTCGACAGAATCAAACGAGCAGTACTTC.

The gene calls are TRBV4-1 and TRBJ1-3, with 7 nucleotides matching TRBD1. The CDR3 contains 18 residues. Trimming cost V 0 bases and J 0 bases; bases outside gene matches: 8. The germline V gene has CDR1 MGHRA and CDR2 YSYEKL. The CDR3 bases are TGCGCCAGCAGCCAAGATGAAAGGGGACAGACCTCTGGAAACACCATATATTTT. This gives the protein CASSQDERGQTSGNTIYF.

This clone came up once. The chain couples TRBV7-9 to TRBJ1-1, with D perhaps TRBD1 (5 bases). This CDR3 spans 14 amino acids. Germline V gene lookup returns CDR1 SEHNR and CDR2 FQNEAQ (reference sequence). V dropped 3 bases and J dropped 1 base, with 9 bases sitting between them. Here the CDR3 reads CASSLSGGNTEAFF. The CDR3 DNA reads TGTGCCAGCAGCTTGAGTGGGGGGAACACTGAAGCTTTCTTT. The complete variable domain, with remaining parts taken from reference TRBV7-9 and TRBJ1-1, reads DTGVSQNPRHKITKRGQNVTFRCDPISEHNRLYWYRQTLGQGPEFLTYFQNEAQLEKSRLLSDRFSAERPKGSFSTLEIQRTEQGDSAMYLCASSLSGGNTEAFFGQGTRLTVV.

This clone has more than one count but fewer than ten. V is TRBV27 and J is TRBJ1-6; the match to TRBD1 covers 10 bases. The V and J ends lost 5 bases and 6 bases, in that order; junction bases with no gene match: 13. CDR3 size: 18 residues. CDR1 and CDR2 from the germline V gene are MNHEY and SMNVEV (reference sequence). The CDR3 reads CASSPKTGQGLANSPLHF. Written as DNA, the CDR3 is TGTGCCAGCAGTCCTAAAACGGGACAGGGGCTCGCTAATTCACCCCTCCACTTT.

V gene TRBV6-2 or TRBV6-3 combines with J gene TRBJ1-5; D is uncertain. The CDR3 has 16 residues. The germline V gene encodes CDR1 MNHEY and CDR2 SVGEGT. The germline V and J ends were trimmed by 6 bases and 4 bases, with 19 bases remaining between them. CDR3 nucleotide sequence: TGTGCCAGCAGCCCATTGAGGACGGAAAGTAATCAGCCCCAGCATTTT. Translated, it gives CASSPLRTESNQPQHF.

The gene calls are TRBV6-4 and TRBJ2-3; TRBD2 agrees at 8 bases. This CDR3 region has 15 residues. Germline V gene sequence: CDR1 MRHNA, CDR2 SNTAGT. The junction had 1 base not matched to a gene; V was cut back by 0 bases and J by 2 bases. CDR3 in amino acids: CASSDSSGDTDTQYF. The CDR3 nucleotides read TGTGCCAGCAGTGACTCTAGCGGGGACACAGATACGCAGTATTTT.

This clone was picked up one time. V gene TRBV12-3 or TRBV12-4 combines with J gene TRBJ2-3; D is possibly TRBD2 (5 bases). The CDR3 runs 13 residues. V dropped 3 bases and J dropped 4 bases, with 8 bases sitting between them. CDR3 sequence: CASSLLAPDTQYF. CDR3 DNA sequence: TGTGCCAGCAGTTTGCTAGCTCCAGATACGCAGTATTTT.

The DNA of the CDR3 is TGTGCCAGCAGTTTTTCCAGGAGGATCGGGGAGCTGTTTTTT. It specifies CASSFSRRIGELFF. The gene calls are TRBV27 and TRBJ2-2, with D perhaps matching TRBD2 (5 bases). The CDR3 loop spans 14 amino acids. V lost 3 bases, J lost 7 bases, and 12 bases lay in between. Germline V gene sequence: CDR1 MNHEY, CDR2 SMNVEV (reference sequence).

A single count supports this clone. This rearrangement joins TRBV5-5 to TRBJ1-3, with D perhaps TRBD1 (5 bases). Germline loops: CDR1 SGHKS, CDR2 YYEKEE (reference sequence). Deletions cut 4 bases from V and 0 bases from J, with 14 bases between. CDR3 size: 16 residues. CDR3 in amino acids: CASSLRDGISGNTIYF. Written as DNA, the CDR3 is TGTGCCAGCAGCCTCCGGGACGGGATCTCTGGAAACACCATATATTTT. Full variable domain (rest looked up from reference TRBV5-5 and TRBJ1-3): DAGVTQSPTHLIKTRGQQVTLRCSPISGHKSVSWYQQVLGQGPQFIFQYYEKEERGRGNFPDRFSARQFPNYSSELNVNALLLGDSALYLCASSLRDGISGNTIYFGEGSWLTVV.

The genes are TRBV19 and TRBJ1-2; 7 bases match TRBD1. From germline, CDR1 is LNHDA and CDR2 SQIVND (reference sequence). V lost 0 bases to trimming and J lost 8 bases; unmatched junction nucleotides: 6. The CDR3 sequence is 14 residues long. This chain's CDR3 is CASSIDGQAGGYTF. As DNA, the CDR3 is TGTGCCAGTAGTATAGACGGACAGGCCGGGGGCTACACCTTC.

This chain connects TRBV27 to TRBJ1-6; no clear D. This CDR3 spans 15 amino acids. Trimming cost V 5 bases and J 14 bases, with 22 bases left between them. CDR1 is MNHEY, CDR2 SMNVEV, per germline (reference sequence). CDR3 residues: CASSPTKTPAGSLHF. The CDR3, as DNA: TGTGCCAGCAGTCCCACCAAGACCCCGGCGGGTTCCCTCCACTTT.

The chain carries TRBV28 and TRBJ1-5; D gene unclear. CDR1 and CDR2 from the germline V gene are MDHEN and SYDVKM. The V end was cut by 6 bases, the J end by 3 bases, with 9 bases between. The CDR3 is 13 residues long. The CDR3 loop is CASRGSPNQPQHF. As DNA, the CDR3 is TGTGCCAGCAGGGGATCCCCCAATCAGCCCCAGCATTTT. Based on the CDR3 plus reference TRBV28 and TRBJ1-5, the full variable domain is DVKVTQSSRYLVKRTGEKVFLECVQDMDHENMFWYRQDPGLGLRLIYFSYDVKMKEKGDIPEGYSVSREKKERFSLILESASTNQTSMYLCASRGSPNQPQHFGDGTRLSIL.

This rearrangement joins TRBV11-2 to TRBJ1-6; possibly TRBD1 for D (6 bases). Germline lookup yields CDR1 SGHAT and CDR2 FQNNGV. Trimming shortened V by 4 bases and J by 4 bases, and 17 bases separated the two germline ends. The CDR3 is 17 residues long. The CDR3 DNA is TGTGCCAGCAGCTCGGAGCGGCAGGGGTCTTATAATTCACCCCTCCACTTT. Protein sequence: CASSSERQGSYNSPLHF.

The CDR3, as DNA: TGTGCCAGCAGCCGGGTGGGGGGCCTCACCGGGGAGCTGTTTTTT. This gives the protein CASSRVGGLTGELFF. The J gene is TRBJ2-2, the V gene TRBV7-9, with D perhaps assigned TRBD1 or TRBD2 (6 bases each). Germline lookup yields CDR1 SEHNR and CDR2 FQNEAQ (reference sequence). This CDR3 is 15 amino acids long. V was shortened by 5 bases and J by 4 bases, with 14 bases between the two germline ends.

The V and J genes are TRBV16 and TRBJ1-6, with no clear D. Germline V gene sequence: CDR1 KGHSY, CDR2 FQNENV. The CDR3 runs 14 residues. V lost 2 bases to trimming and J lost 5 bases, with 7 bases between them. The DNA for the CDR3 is TGTGCCAGCAGCCAAAACAAGAATAATTCACCCCTCCACTTT. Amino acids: CASSQNKNNSPLHF.

CDR3 DNA sequence: TGTGCCACCAGCAGGGACAGGGTGATGAACACTGAAGCTTTCTTT. Translated, it gives CATSRDRVMNTEAFF. The chain links TRBV15 to TRBJ1-1; 8 nucleotides agree with TRBD1. V dropped 3 bases and J dropped 0; count of bases not matched to a gene: 3. CDR3 length equals 15 residues. Germline loops: CDR1 LNHNV, CDR2 YYDKDF (reference sequence).

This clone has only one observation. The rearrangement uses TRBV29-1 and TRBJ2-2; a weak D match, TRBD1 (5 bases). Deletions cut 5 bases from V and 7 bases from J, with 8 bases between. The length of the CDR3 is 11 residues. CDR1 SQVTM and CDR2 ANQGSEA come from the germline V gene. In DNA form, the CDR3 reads TGCAGCGTTAGGGGTAACGGGGAGCTGTTTTTT. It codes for CSVRGNGELFF.

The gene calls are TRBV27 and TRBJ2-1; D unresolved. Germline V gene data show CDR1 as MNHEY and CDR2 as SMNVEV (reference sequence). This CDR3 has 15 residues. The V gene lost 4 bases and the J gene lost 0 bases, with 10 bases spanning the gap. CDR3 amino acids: CASSWGPSSYNEQFF. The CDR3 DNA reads TGTGCCAGCAGTTGGGGTCCGAGCTCCTACAATGAGCAGTTCTTC.

The CDR3 bases are TGCGCCAGCAGCTTGTCAGGATCCGATTTAGGGGAGCTGTTTTTT. This encodes CASSLSGSDLGELFF. The rearrangement uses TRBV5-1 and TRBJ2-2; no definite D call. Germline CDR1 reads SGHRS; CDR2 reads YFSETQ. The CDR3 extends over 15 amino acids. V lost 1 base and J lost 8, with 15 bases in between.

CDR3 sequence reads: CAILCGTQNTEAFF. The CDR3 nucleotides are TGTGCCATTCTATGCGGGACACAGAACACTGAAGCTTTCTTT. V and J are TRBV21-1 and TRBJ1-1. TRBV21-1 is a recognized pseudogene. The CDR3 sequence is 14 residues long.

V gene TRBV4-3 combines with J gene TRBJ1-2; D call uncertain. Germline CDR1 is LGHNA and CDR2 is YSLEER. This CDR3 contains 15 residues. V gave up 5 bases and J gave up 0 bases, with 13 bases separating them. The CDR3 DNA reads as TGCGCCAGCAGCTATACTACTTTTCCTAACTATGGCTACACCTTC. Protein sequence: CASSYTTFPNYGYTF.

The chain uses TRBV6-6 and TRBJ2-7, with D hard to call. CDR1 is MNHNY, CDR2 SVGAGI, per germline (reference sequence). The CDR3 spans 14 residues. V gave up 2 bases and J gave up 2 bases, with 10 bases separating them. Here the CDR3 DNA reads TGTGCCAGCAGTTACGACCTCCAGACCTACGAGCAGTACTTC. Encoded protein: CASSYDLQTYEQYF.

CDR3 residues: CASSFLPRQGTDTQYF. The DNA of the CDR3 is TGCGCCAGCAGCTTCCTGCCCAGACAGGGCACAGATACGCAGTATTTT. The genes are TRBV5-1 and TRBJ2-3; a weak D match, TRBD1 (6 bases). V was shortened by 2 bases and J by 1 base, with 14 bases between the two germline ends. The CDR3 length is 16 residues. CDR1 SGHRS and CDR2 YFSETQ come from the germline V gene. The full variable domain, in which reference TRBV5-1 and TRBJ2-3 provide the parts outside the CDR3, is KAGVTQTPRYLIKTRGQQVTLSCSPISGHRSVSWYQQTPGQGLQFLFEYFSETQRNKGNFPGRFSGRQFSNSRSEMNVSTLELGDSALYLCASSFLPRQGTDTQYFGPGTRLTVL.

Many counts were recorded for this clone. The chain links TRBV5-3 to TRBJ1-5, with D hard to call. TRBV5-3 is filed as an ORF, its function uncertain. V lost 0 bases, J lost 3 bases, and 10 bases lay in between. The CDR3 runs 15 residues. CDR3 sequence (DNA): TGTGCCAGAAGCTTGGCTTCCAGGTTCAATCAGCCCCAGCATTTT. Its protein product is CARSLASRFNQPQHF.